The clone carrying this TCR beta chain was seen more than once but under ten times. Its antigen remains unknown. A J-beta primer mix and a sample-barcoded 5' primer were used in a second PCR of roughly 7 to 12 cycles. Each CDR3 protein gets one entry after TCRdb re-called the 5' RACE reads with MiXCR. The sample records approximately 1,000,000 distinct CDR3 sequences, around two fifths being singletons. V was clipped by 2 bases and J by 3 bases, with 8 bases between them. CDR1 DFQATT and CDR2 SNEGSKA come from the germline V gene (reference sequence). The CDR3 is 13 amino acids. This specimen belongs to a study of blood T cells in healthy people across ages. The study, taken as a whole, reports: Naive T cell percentage showed a strong correlation with TCR beta diversity.

Sequencing was done on a sample of blood. The sequence came from a man between 18 and 35 years old in good health. The V call is TRBV20-1, the J call TRBJ1-5; D remains ambiguous. The CDR3 protein is CSARPDNNQPQHF. The CDR3 DNA reads TGCAGTGCTAGACCAGACAACAATCAGCCCCAGCATTTT.